Detailed here is one T cell receptor (beta chain). What this receptor recognizes is not known. Nothing much larger sits one base from this clone, and base qualities are not available. This record comes from a study of blood T cell repertoires in COVID-19 (dated by TCRdb to the early 2020s). For context, the study as a whole: ImmuneRACE Cohort 3 recovered participants were defined by two consecutive negative NP/OP PCR tests, healthcare professional clearance, or symptom resolution. The material from the prospective study consisted of cDNA or gDNA derived from T cells, B-cell-depleted T cells, or PBMCs. Subjects who had been exposed to COVID-19, were actively infected with it, or had recovered from it provided the deeply sampled blood TCRbeta repertoires that made up the dataset. Where HLA class I and class II types were available, the types were taken from metadata supplied by the sample provider, not from assay-based typing. Nearly every sample came with metadata listing a de-identified subject ID, COVID-19 status, age in years and sex. Samples from collaborators originated in the United States, Italy and Spain and spanned both the acute and convalescent phases of COVID-19. The samples were drawn from two sources: the first 160 participants of the ongoing ImmuneRACE study, and 1,254 subjects contributed by 6 global collaborators. The repertoires were released in a freely available public database intended as a resource for research on the immune response to SARS-CoV-2. The study at large found these results: How much clinical and demographic metadata was included differed by source and by participant, and the metadata was provided uncurated.

TCRbeta CDR3 regions were amplified from genomic DNA using the immunoSEQ Assay, a bias-controlled multiplex PCR. The original methods were these. The number of nucleated cells in each sample was estimated from the amplification of reference gene primers within the assay. To quantify the absolute abundance of each unique TCRbeta CDR3 rearrangement, sequence reads were collapsed and filtered. For each sample, productive Simpson clonality was calculated by taking the square root of Simpson's diversity index across productive rearrangements. TCRdb limited this immuneACCESS table to in-frame rearrangements with V and J called. A share of clones is missing; checked studies link under half to unresolved V genes, and the rest is unexplained. D and trimming were read from the DNA, whereas the V and J calls and clone size are those reported in that table. This sample has under 150,000 clones in its table, and about 80% of those were observed once. The ten largest clonotypes hold 3.9% of the sample.

The CDR3 spans 14 residues, from the cysteine through the phenylalanine. Left in the record is the CDR3 DNA by itself, 42 bases read in frame from the first base. The V end loses 10 bases and the J end loses 7 bases, and a stretch of 20 bases separates them. Taken from the germline V gene, the CDR1 and CDR2 loops are SNHLY and FYNNEI. Participants in the prospective study were enrolled through a virtual design, were aged 18 to 89 years, and lived in about two dozen United States geographic areas. In the prospective study, participants were assigned to cohorts based on the clinical history participants reported in a screening survey and a study questionnaire. Each participant in the prospective study had whole blood, serum and a nasopharyngeal or oropharyngeal swab collected by mobile phlebotomists. Prospective study participants could optionally give additional blood draws and questionnaires over an approximately 2-month period. Prospective study blood samples were shipped either frozen or at room temperature before DNA extraction.

This receptor was taken from a man aged 45-65 years in a cohort exposed to, infected with or recovered from COVID-19 (not recorded which). Rearrangement joined TRBV2 to TRBJ2-1; the D segment could be TRBD1, given 5 matching bases. Sequenced sample: PBMCs or T cells enriched from blood (not recorded which). The DNA sequence is given as TGTGCCACCCAGTTGGACAACACCCCTAATGAGCAGTTCTTC. This yields the protein CATQLDNTPNEQFF.